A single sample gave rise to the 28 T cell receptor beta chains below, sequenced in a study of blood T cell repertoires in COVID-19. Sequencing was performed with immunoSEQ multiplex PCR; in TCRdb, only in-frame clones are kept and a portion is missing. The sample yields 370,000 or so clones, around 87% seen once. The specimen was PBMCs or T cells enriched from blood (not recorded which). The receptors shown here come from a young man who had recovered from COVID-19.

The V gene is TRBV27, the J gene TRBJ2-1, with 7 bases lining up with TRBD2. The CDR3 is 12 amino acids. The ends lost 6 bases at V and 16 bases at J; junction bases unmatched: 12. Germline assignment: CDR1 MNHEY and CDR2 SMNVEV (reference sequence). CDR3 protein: CASSIQKAGLFF. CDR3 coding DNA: TGTGCCAGCAGCATACAAAAAGCGGGGTTATTCTTC.

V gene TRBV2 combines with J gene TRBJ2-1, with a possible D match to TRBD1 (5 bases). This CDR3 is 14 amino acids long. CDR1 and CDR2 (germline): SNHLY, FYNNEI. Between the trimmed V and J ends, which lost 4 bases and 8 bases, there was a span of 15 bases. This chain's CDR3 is CASSVQGSVYEQFF. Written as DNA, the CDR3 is TGTGCCAGCAGTGTTCAGGGATCTGTCTATGAGCAGTTCTTC. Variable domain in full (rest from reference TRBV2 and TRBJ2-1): EPEVTQTPSHQVTQMGQEVILRCVPISNHLYFYWYRQILGQKVEFLVSFYNNEISEKSEIFDDQFSVERPDGSNFTLKIRSTKLEDSAMYFCASSVQGSVYEQFFGPGTRLTVL.

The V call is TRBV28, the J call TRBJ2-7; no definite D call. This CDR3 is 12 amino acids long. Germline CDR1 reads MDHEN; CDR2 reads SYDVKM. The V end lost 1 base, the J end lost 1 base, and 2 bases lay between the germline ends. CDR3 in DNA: TGTGCCAGCAGTTTATCGTCCTACGAGCAGTACTTC. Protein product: CASSLSSYEQYF.

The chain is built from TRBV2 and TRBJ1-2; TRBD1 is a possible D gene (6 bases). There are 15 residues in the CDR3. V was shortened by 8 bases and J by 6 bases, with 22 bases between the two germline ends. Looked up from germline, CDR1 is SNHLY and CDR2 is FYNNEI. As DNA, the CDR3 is TGTGCCAGCTTCATCGAAAAGGGGGAAAGGAATGGCTACACCTTC. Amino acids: CASFIEKGERNGYTF.

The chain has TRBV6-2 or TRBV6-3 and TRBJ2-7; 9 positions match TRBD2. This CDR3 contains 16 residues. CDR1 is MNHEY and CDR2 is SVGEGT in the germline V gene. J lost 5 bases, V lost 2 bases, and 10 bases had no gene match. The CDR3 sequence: CASSYATSGLWDEQYF. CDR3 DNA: TGTGCCAGCAGTTACGCAACTAGCGGGCTATGGGACGAGCAGTACTTC.

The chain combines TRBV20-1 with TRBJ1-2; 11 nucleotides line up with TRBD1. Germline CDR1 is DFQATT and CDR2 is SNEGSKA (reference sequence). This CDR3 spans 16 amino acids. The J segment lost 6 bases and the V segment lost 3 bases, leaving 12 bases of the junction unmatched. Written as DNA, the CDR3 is TGCAGTGCTAGTAATACGGACAGGGGGCTTCGGGATGGCTACACCTTC. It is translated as CSASNTDRGLRDGYTF.

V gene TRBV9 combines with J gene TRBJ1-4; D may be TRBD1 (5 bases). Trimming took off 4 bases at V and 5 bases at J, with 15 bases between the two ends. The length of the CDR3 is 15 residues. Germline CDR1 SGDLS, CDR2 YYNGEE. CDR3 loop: CASSPSDSLNEKLFF. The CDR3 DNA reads TGTGCCAGCAGCCCTTCAGACAGTCTAAATGAAAAACTGTTTTTT.

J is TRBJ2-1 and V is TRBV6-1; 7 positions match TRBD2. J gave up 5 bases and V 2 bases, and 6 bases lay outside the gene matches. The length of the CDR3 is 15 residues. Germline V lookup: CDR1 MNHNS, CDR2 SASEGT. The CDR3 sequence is CASSEQRGEHNEQFF. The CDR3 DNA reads TGTGCCAGCAGTGAACAACGGGGGGAGCACAATGAGCAGTTCTTC.

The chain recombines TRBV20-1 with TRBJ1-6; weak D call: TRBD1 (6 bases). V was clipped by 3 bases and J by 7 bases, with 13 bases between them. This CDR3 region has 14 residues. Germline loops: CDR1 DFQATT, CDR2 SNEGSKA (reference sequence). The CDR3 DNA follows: TGCAGTGCTAGTCAGGGAGGGGGAAATTCACCCCTCCACTTT. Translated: CSASQGGGNSPLHF.

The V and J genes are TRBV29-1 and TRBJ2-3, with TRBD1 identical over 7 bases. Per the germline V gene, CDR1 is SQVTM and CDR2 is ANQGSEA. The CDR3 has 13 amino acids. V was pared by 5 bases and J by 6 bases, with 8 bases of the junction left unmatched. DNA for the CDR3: TGCAGCGTTAGGACAGGTCTTTCGGATACGCAGTATTTT. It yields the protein CSVRTGLSDTQYF.

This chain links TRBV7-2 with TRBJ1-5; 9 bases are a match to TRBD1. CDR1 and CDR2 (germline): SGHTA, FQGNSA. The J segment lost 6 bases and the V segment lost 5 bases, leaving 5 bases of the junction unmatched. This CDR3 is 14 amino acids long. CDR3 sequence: CASSQDRGSQPQHF. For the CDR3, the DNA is TGTGCCAGCAGCCAGGACAGGGGATCTCAGCCCCAGCATTTT. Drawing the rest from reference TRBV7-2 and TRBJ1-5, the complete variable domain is GAGVSQSPSNKVTEKGKDVELRCDPISGHTALYWYRQSLGQGLEFLIYFQGNSAPDKSGLPSDRFSAERTGGSVSTLTIQRTQQEDSAVYLCASSQDRGSQPQHFGDGTRLSIL.

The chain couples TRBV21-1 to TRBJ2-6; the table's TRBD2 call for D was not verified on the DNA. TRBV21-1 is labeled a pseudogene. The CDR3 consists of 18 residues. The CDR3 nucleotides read TGTGCCAGCAGCAAAGCGGAGGGCGAGCTCTCTGGGGCCAACGTCCTGACTTTC. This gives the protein CASSKAEGELSGANVLTF.

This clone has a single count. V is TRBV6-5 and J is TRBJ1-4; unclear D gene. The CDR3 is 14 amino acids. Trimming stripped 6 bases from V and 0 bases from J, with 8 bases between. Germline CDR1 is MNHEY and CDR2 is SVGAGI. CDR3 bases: TGTGCCAGCAGAGCGGACGCAACTAATGAAAAACTGTTTTTT. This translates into CASRADATNEKLFF.

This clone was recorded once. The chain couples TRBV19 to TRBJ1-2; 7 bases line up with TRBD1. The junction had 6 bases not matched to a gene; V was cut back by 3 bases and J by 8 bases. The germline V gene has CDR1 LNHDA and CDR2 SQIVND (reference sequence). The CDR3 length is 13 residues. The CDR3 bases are TGTGCCAGTAGTATTAAGGGGGCGCACGGCTACACCTTC. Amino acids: CASSIKGAHGYTF.

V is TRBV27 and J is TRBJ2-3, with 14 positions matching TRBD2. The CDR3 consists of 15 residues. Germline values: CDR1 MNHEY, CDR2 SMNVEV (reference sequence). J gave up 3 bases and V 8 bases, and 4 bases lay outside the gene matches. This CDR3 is CASGLAGGLTDTQYF. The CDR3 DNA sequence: TGTGCCAGCGGACTAGCGGGGGGATTAACAGATACGCAGTATTTT.

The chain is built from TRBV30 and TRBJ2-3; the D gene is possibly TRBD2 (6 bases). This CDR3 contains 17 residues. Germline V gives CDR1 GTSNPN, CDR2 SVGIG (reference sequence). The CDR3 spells CAGGRGALPSSTDTQYF. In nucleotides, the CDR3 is TGTGCGGGGGGTCGCGGGGCCCTCCCATCTAGCACAGATACGCAGTATTTT.

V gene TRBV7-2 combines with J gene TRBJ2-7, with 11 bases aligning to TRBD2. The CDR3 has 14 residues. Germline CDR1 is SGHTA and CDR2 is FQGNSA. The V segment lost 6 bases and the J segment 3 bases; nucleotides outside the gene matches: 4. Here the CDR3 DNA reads TGTGCCAGCAGGGTGACTAGCGGGGACTACGAGCAGTACTTC. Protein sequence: CASRVTSGDYEQYF.

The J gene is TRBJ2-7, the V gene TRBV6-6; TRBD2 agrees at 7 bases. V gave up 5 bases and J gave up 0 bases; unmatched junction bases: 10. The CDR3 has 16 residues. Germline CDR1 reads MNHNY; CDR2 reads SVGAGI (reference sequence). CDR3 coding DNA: TGTGCCAGCAGTCGATCGGGGGGACGGAGCTCCTACGAGCAGTACTTC. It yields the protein CASSRSGGRSSYEQYF.

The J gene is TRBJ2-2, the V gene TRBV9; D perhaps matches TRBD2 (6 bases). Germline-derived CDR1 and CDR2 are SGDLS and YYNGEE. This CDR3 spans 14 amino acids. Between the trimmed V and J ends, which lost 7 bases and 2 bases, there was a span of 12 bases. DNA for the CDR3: TGTGCCAGCCGTGCGGGGTTAAACACCGGGGAGCTGTTTTTT. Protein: CASRAGLNTGELFF.

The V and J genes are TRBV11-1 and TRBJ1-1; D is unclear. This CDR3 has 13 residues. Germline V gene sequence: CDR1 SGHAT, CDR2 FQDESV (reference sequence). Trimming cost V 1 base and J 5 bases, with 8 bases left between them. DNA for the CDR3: TGTGCCAGCAGCTTAGGGGGAGAGACTGAAGCTTTCTTT. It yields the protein CASSLGGETEAFF.

The CDR3 loop reads CASSLNRNEKLFF. In DNA, the CDR3 is TGTGCCAGCAGCTTAAACAGGAATGAAAAACTGTTTTTT. The J gene is TRBJ1-4, the V gene TRBV7-2, with D perhaps matching TRBD1 (5 bases). CDR3 length: 13 residues. Germline V gene sequence: CDR1 SGHTA, CDR2 FQGNSA. V shed 2 bases and J shed 5 bases, with 6 bases lying between them.

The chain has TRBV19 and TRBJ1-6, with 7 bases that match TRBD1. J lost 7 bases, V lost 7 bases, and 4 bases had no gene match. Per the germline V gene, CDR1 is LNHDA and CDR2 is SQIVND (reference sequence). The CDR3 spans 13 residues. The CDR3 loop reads CASKEGANSPLHF. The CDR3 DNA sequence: TGTGCCAGTAAAGAGGGGGCAAATTCACCCCTCCACTTT.

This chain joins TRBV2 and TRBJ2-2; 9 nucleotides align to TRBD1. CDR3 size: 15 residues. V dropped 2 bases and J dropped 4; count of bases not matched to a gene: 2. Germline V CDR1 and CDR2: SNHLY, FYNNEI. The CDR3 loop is CASSETGGITGELFF. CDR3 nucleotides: TGTGCCAGCAGTGAAACAGGGGGCATCACCGGGGAGCTGTTTTTT. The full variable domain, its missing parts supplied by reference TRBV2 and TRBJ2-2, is EPEVTQTPSHQVTQMGQEVILRCVPISNHLYFYWYRQILGQKVEFLVSFYNNEISEKSEIFDDQFSVERPDGSNFTLKIRSTKLEDSAMYFCASSETGGITGELFFGEGSRLTVL.

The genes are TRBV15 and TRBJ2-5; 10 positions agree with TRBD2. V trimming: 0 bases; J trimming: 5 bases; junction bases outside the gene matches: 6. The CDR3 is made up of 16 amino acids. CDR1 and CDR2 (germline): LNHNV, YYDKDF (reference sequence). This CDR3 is CATSRDLAGAGETQYF. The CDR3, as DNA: TGTGCCACCAGCAGAGATCTAGCGGGGGCGGGGGAGACCCAGTACTTC.

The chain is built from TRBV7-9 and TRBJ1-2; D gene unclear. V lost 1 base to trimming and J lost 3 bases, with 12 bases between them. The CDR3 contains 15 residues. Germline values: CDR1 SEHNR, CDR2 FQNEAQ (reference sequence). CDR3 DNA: TGTGCCAGCAGCTTAGAGTCAGGAACTCACTATGGCTACACCTTC. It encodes CASSLESGTHYGYTF. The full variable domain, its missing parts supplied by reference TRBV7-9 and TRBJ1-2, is DTGVSQNPRHKITKRGQNVTFRCDPISEHNRLYWYRQTLGQGPEFLTYFQNEAQLEKSRLLSDRFSAERPKGSFSTLEIQRTEQGDSAMYLCASSLESGTHYGYTFGSGTRLTVV.

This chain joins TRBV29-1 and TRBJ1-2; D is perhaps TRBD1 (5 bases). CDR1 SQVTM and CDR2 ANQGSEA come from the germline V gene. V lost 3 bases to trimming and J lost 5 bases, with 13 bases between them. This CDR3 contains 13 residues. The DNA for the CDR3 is TGCAGCGTTGATTCCGGGGGAAGGTATGGCTACACCTTC. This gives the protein CSVDSGGRYGYTF.

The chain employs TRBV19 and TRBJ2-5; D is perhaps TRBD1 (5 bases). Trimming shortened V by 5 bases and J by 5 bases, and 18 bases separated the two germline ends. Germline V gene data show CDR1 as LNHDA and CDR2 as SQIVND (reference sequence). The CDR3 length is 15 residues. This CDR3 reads CASSPSWGLSETQYF. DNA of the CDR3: TGTGCCAGTAGTCCCTCGTGGGGCCTTAGCGAGACCCAGTACTTC.

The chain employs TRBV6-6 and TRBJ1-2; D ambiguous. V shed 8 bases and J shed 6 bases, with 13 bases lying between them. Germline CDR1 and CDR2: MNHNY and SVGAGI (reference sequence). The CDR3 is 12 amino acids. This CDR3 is CASERTTDGYTF. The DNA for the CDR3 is TGTGCCAGCGAACGGACTACCGATGGCTACACCTTC.